The next 10 T cell receptor beta chains were all read from a single sample in a study of T cell responses to AZD1222 COVID-19 vaccine (dated by TCRdb to about 2021). Taken with the paper, the label for time point translates to: baseline before first vaccination. The library was produced with the immunoSEQ multiplex PCR assay. TCRdb stores this immuneACCESS table with in-frame sequences only. Part of the clones is absent; in the studies checked, under half of the shortfall reflects unresolved V genes, and no reason is known for the rest. Within this sample are about 130,000 clones, with roughly 84% of them counted one time only. The ten largest clones add up to 4.1% of the sample. Material: peripheral blood, obtained on day 0 of AZD1222 vaccination. These receptors were collected from an adult in good health.

As DNA, the CDR3 is TGTGCCAGTACCGGAAACTCCAGGGTGAACACTGAAGCTTTCTTT. It yields the protein CASTGNSRVNTEAFF. The chain joins TRBV19 to TRBJ1-1; weak D call: TRBD1 (5 bases). V lost 7 bases, J lost 0 bases, and 15 bases lay in between. This CDR3 spans 15 amino acids. The V gene's germline CDR1 is LNHDA and CDR2 SQIVND (reference sequence).

The J gene is TRBJ1-3, the V gene TRBV29-1, with D possibly matching TRBD1 (5 bases). The CDR3 is 13 amino acids. The V gene's germline CDR1 is SQVTM and CDR2 ANQGSEA. V lost 2 bases and J 8 bases, leaving 13 bases between the germline ends. CDR3 bases: TGCAGCGTTGAATTAGGGGTCCCGGACACCATATATTTT. This gives the protein CSVELGVPDTIYF.

The V gene is TRBV2, the J gene TRBJ1-2, with unresolved D. The CDR3 covers 15 residues. The germline CDR1 and CDR2 sequences are SNHLY and FYNNEI. Trimming stripped 6 bases from V and 6 bases from J, with 20 bases between. CDR3: CASSLKVAAINGYTF. Here the CDR3 DNA reads TGTGCCAGCAGCCTGAAGGTGGCGGCTATCAATGGCTACACCTTC.

The chain links TRBV28 to TRBJ1-5; 7 positions match TRBD1. The J segment lost 3 bases and the V segment lost 6 bases, leaving 5 bases of the junction unmatched. The germline V gene encodes CDR1 MDHEN and CDR2 SYDVKM. The CDR3 loop spans 14 amino acids. For the CDR3, the DNA is TGTGCCAGCAGAAATACAGGGGTCAATCAGCCCCAGCATTTT. Translation gives CASRNTGVNQPQHF.

The chain recombines TRBV19 with TRBJ2-7; 8 positions match TRBD1. This CDR3 contains 16 residues. Trimming removed 5 bases from V and 1 base from J; junction bases left unmatched: 10. Per germline, CDR1 LNHDA and CDR2 SQIVND (reference sequence). The CDR3 nucleotides are TGTGCCAGTAGTCCCCAGGGACAGGCCTTGTCCTACGAGCAGTACTTC. This gives the protein CASSPQGQALSYEQYF. The entire variable domain, with the rest obtained from reference TRBV19 and TRBJ2-7, is as follows: DGGITQSPKYLFRKEGQNVTLSCEQNLNHDAMYWYRQDPGQGLRLIYYSQIVNDFQKGDIAEGYSVSREKKESFPLTVTSAQKNPTAFYLCASSPQGQALSYEQYFGPGTRLTVT.

The rearrangement uses TRBV5-1 and TRBJ1-4, with no clear D. The CDR3 length is 17 residues. Trimming stripped 4 bases from V and 10 bases from J, with 26 bases between. The germline V gene has CDR1 SGHRS and CDR2 YFSETQ. CDR3 protein: CASSTGGYANPETKLFF. The DNA of the CDR3 is TGCGCCAGCAGCACGGGAGGTTATGCGAATCCCGAAACAAAACTGTTTTTT.

The rearrangement uses TRBV5-4 and TRBJ2-5; 8 bases are a match to TRBD1. The CDR3 length is 13 residues. The germline V gene has CDR1 SGHNT and CDR2 YYREEE (reference sequence). The trim removed 4 bases at V and 5 bases at J, leaving 4 bases unmatched. The CDR3 region is CASSLYRGETQYF. CDR3 in DNA: TGTGCCAGCAGCCTCTACAGGGGGGAGACCCAGTACTTC.

The V gene is TRBV7-8, the J gene TRBJ1-1, with D unclear. Germline CDR1 SGHVS, CDR2 FQNEAQ. V lost 5 bases, J lost 0 bases, and 13 bases lay in between. CDR3 length equals 15 residues. CDR3 loop: CASSPNGFMNTEAFF. The CDR3 bases are TGTGCCAGCAGCCCCAACGGGTTCATGAACACTGAAGCTTTCTTT.

The chain is built from TRBV5-6 and TRBJ1-2; D is ambiguous. Germline V lookup: CDR1 SGHDT, CDR2 YYEEEE. V was trimmed by 0 bases and J by 6 bases, leaving 9 bases between them. The CDR3 extends over 13 amino acids. The CDR3 loop reads CASSLGLSDGYTF. DNA of the CDR3: TGTGCCAGCAGCTTGGGGCTCTCCGATGGCTACACCTTC.

This rearrangement joins TRBV6-5 to TRBJ1-2, with unresolved D. V gave up 6 bases and J gave up 2 bases, with 7 bases separating them. The CDR3 spans 12 residues. Germline-derived CDR1 and CDR2 are MNHEY and SVGAGI. CDR3 nucleotide sequence: TGTGCCAGCAGCTTTCGGAACTATGGCTACACCTTC. This codes for CASSFRNYGYTF.